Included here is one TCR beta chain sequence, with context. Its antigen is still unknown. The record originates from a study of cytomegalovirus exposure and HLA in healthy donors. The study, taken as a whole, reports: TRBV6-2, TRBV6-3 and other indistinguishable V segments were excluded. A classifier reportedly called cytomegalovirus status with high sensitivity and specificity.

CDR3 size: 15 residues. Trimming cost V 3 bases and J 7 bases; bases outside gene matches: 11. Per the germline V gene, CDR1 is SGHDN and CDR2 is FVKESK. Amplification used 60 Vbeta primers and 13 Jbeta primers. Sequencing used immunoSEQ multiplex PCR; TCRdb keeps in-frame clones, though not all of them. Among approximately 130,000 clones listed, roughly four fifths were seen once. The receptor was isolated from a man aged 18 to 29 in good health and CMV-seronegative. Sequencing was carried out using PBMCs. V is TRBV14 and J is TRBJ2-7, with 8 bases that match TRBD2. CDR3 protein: CASSHGGGLGREQYF. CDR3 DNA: TGTGCCAGCAGCCACGGGGGGGGCCTTGGTCGAGAGCAGTACTTC.